What follows is one T cell receptor beta chain and its context. This record belongs to a study of blood T cell repertoires in COVID-19. The wider study: Italy, Spain and the United States were the sources of the convalescent and acute COVID-19 samples. PBMCs, B-cell-depleted T cells, or T cells were the source of the cDNA or gDNA that made up the material.

CDR3 size: 15 residues. V lost 3 bases, J lost 3 bases, and 14 bases lay in between. Germline V CDR1 and CDR2: LNHDA, SQIVND (reference sequence). Assay used: immunoSEQ multiplex PCR; TCRdb lists only in-frame clones, some missing. The sample shows 60,000 to 65,000 clones, 70% to 85% of them seen only once. The chain has TRBV19 and TRBJ1-2; no definite D call. The receptor was isolated from a woman aged 55-70 years with acute or convalescent COVID-19. Sequencing was performed on peripheral blood. The CDR3 sequence: CASSIEWVRDYGYTF. The CDR3 DNA reads TGTGCCAGTAGTATCGAGTGGGTTCGGGACTATGGCTACACCTTC.